The rows below give T cell receptor beta chains drawn from one sample of a study of T-cell reconstitution after alpha-beta-depleted transplantation in children. TCRdb re-analysed the PCR reads in MiXCR, keeping a single row per CDR3 protein. The sample contains approximately 250,000 distinct CDR3 sequences, about 23% of which appear only once. Sequencing was performed on PBMCs, taken before TCRalphabeta/CD19-depleted stem cell transplant. Every receptor here comes from a girl between 2 and 10 years old with Fanconi anemia, due to receive a stem cell transplant. Each CDR3 is given with its conserved first and last residue. A D gene is named only where the DNA matches it firmly. Expanded clones are given a class, and other clones once, few, many or no size at all.

clone_size: .
v_call: TRBV20-1
j_call: TRBJ2-1
d_call: .
cdr3_aa: CSARDPQREQFF
cdr3_nt: TGCAGTGCTAGGGATCCCCAACGTGAGCAGTTCTTC

clone_size: many
v_call: TRBV7-2
j_call: TRBJ1-1
d_call: .
cdr3_aa: CASSRRIAGKVYTEAFF
cdr3_nt: TGTGCCAGCAGCAGAAGAATAGCGGGGAAGGTTTACACTGAAGCTTTCTTT

clone_size: few
v_call: TRBV4-1
j_call: TRBJ2-6
d_call: .
cdr3_aa: CASSQVLSPSGANVLTF
cdr3_nt: TGCGCCAGCAGCCAAGTACTCTCGCCCTCTGGGGCCAACGTCCTGACTTTC

clone_size: once
v_call: TRBV10-3
j_call: TRBJ2-2
d_call: .
cdr3_aa: CAISESEGRNTGELFF
cdr3_nt: TGTGCCATCAGTGAGTCTGAGGGTAGGAACACCGGGGAGCTGTTTTTT

clone_size: .
v_call: TRBV11-2
j_call: TRBJ2-1
d_call: .
cdr3_aa: CASSPHWTNLHNEQFF
cdr3_nt: TGTGCCAGCAGCCCGCACTGGACCAACCTTCACAATGAGCAGTTCTTC

clone_size: few
v_call: TRBV28
j_call: TRBJ2-1
d_call: TRBD2
cdr3_aa: CASSTGTSGRRYEQFF
cdr3_nt: TGTGCCAGCAGTACCGGGACTAGCGGGAGACGGTATGAGCAGTTCTTC

clone_size: .
v_call: TRBV2
j_call: TRBJ2-3
d_call: TRBD1
cdr3_aa: CASSFPGQGNADTQYF
cdr3_nt: TGTGCCAGCAGTTTTCCGGGACAGGGGAACGCAGATACGCAGTATTTT

clone_size: few
v_call: TRBV5-1
j_call: TRBJ2-7
d_call: TRBD1
cdr3_aa: CASSSGQGTSPYEQYF
cdr3_nt: TGCGCCAGCAGCTCCGGACAGGGTACTTCACCCTACGAGCAGTACTTC

clone_size: many
v_call: TRBV6-5
j_call: TRBJ2-5
d_call: TRBD1
cdr3_aa: CASSYRTGVQETQYF
cdr3_nt: TGTGCCAGCAGTTACCGAACAGGGGTCCAAGAGACCCAGTACTTC

clone_size: few
v_call: TRBV20-1
j_call: TRBJ2-5
d_call: .
cdr3_aa: CSAAGILQETQYF
cdr3_nt: TGCAGTGCTGCCGGGATACTTCAAGAGACCCAGTACTTC

clone_size: .
v_call: TRBV10-3
j_call: TRBJ2-1
d_call: TRBD2
cdr3_aa: CAISRRESNEQFF
cdr3_nt: TGTGCCATCAGTCGGCGGGAGTCCAATGAGCAGTTCTTC

clone_size: .
v_call: TRBV29-1
j_call: TRBJ2-5
d_call: TRBD1
cdr3_aa: CSTWTGVQETQYF
cdr3_nt: TGCAGCACATGGACAGGGGTCCAAGAGACCCAGTACTTC

clone_size: many
v_call: TRBV29-1
j_call: TRBJ2-3
d_call: .
cdr3_aa: CSVAGGDTQYF
cdr3_nt: TGCAGCGTTGCTGGTGGAGATACGCAGTATTTT

clone_size: .
v_call: TRBV20-1
j_call: TRBJ2-5
d_call: .
cdr3_aa: CSATWETQYF
cdr3_nt: TGCAGTGCTACATGGGAGACCCAGTACTTC

clone_size: many
v_call: TRBV29-1
j_call: TRBJ2-1
d_call: .
cdr3_aa: CSAEKRNSYNEQFF
cdr3_nt: TGCAGCGCAGAAAAGCGGAATTCCTACAATGAGCAGTTCTTC

clone_size: many
v_call: TRBV29-1
j_call: TRBJ2-7
d_call: .
cdr3_aa: CSVEIRDMYKYEQYF
cdr3_nt: TGCAGCGTTGAAATTCGGGACATGTATAAATACGAGCAGTACTTC

clone_size: once
v_call: TRBV29-1
j_call: TRBJ2-5
d_call: .
cdr3_aa: CSVEEKWGGTRGTQYF
cdr3_nt: TGCAGCGTTGAAGAAAAGTGGGGAGGGACAAGAGGGACCCAGTACTTC

clone_size: many
v_call: TRBV18
j_call: TRBJ2-5
d_call: TRBD1
cdr3_aa: CASSPDSWTGGETQYF
cdr3_nt: TGTGCCAGCTCACCCGATTCGTGGACAGGGGGAGAGACCCAGTACTTC

clone_size: many
v_call: TRBV20-1
j_call: TRBJ2-2
d_call: TRBD1
cdr3_aa: CSAPRVGDRDTGELFF
cdr3_nt: TGCAGTGCCCCTAGAGTGGGCGACAGGGACACCGGGGAGCTGTTTTTT

clone_size: .
v_call: TRBV29-1
j_call: TRBJ2-1
d_call: TRBD2
cdr3_aa: CSVEGLAGDGSYNEQFF
cdr3_nt: TGCAGCGTAGAGGGACTAGCGGGTGATGGGTCCTACAATGAGCAGTTCTTC

clone_size: few
v_call: TRBV25-1
j_call: TRBJ2-1
d_call: TRBD2
cdr3_aa: CASSETASGRGVQFF
cdr3_nt: TGTGCCAGCAGTGAAACGGCTAGCGGGAGAGGTGTGCAGTTCTTC

clone_size: many
v_call: TRBV29-1
j_call: TRBJ2-3
d_call: TRBD2
cdr3_aa: CSVETSGALTDTQYF
cdr3_nt: TGCAGCGTCGAGACTAGCGGGGCCCTCACAGATACGCAGTATTTT

clone_size: .
v_call: TRBV29-1
j_call: TRBJ2-3
d_call: .
cdr3_aa: CSVEDKVRTDTQYF
cdr3_nt: TGCAGCGTTGAAGACAAGGTCCGCACAGATACGCAGTATTTT

clone_size: .
v_call: TRBV5-1
j_call: TRBJ2-5
d_call: .
cdr3_aa: CASSLGPGSSRTQYF
cdr3_nt: TGCGCCAGCAGCTTGGGGCCAGGGTCATCAAGAACCCAGTACTTC

clone_size: many
v_call: TRBV24-1
j_call: TRBJ2-2
d_call: .
cdr3_aa: CATSDLPQSGELFF
cdr3_nt: TGTGCCACCAGTGATTTGCCTCAATCCGGGGAGCTGTTTTTT

clone_size: .
v_call: TRBV28
j_call: TRBJ2-5
d_call: TRBD2
cdr3_aa: CASSSRLAGTKETQYF
cdr3_nt: TGTGCCAGCAGTTCCCGACTAGCGGGTACGAAAGAGACCCAGTACTTC

clone_size: few
v_call: TRBV15
j_call: TRBJ2-1
d_call: .
cdr3_aa: CATSREAGFYNEQFF
cdr3_nt: TGTGCCACCAGCAGAGAAGCGGGCTTCTACAATGAGCAGTTCTTC

clone_size: many
v_call: TRBV12-3/TRBV12-4
j_call: TRBJ2-3
d_call: TRBD1
cdr3_aa: CASRYSGQGLDTQYF
cdr3_nt: TGTGCCAGCAGGTATTCGGGACAGGGACTAGATACGCAGTATTTT

clone_size: .
v_call: TRBV4-2
j_call: TRBJ2-1
d_call: TRBD2
cdr3_aa: CASSQNPGLAGGPYEQFF
cdr3_nt: TGTGCCAGCAGCCAAAACCCGGGACTAGCGGGGGGGCCGTATGAGCAGTTCTTC

clone_size: .
v_call: TRBV29-1
j_call: TRBJ2-1
d_call: TRBD2
cdr3_aa: CSVEKTPSGRRVGNEQFF
cdr3_nt: TGCAGCGTTGAAAAAACCCCTAGCGGGAGAAGGGTGGGCAATGAGCAGTTCTTC

clone_size: .
v_call: TRBV29-1
j_call: TRBJ1-4
d_call: .
cdr3_aa: CSVLDATNEKLFF
cdr3_nt: TGCAGCGTTCTCGATGCAACTAATGAAAAACTGTTTTTT

clone_size: .
v_call: TRBV5-1
j_call: TRBJ2-6
d_call: .
cdr3_aa: CASSLEVQGPHLTF
cdr3_nt: TGCGCCAGCAGCTTGGAGGTACAGGGTCCGCATTTGACTTTC

clone_size: .
v_call: TRBV7-9
j_call: TRBJ2-7
d_call: .
cdr3_aa: CASSRPDTTYEQYF
cdr3_nt: TGTGCCAGCAGCCGACCGGACACTACCTACGAGCAGTACTTC

clone_size: few
v_call: TRBV5-1
j_call: TRBJ2-1
d_call: TRBD2
cdr3_aa: CASSLAPGGRGNEQFF
cdr3_nt: TGCGCCAGCAGCTTGGCCCCGGGGGGGCGGGGCAATGAGCAGTTCTTC

clone_size: few
v_call: TRBV6-2/TRBV6-3
j_call: TRBJ2-1
d_call: TRBD2
cdr3_aa: CASSPRLAGGGEQFF
cdr3_nt: TGTGCCAGCAGCCCCCGACTAGCGGGAGGTGGTGAGCAGTTCTTC

clone_size: many
v_call: TRBV7-2
j_call: TRBJ2-5
d_call: .
cdr3_aa: CASSLPTSRETQYF
cdr3_nt: TGTGCCAGCAGCTTGCCCACTTCGAGGGAGACCCAGTACTTC

clone_size: once
v_call: TRBV18
j_call: TRBJ2-3
d_call: .
cdr3_aa: CASSPREGGTDTQYF
cdr3_nt: TGTGCCAGCTCACCACGGGAAGGGGGTACAGATACGCAGTATTTT

clone_size: many
v_call: TRBV6-5
j_call: TRBJ2-3
d_call: TRBD2
cdr3_aa: CASSRSGTSGSVGADTQYF
cdr3_nt: TGTGCCAGCAGCCGATCCGGGACTAGCGGGAGTGTAGGCGCAGATACGCAGTATTTT

clone_size: .
v_call: TRBV7-2
j_call: TRBJ2-1
d_call: TRBD2
cdr3_aa: CASSLATSGGANEQFF
cdr3_nt: TGTGCCAGCAGCTTAGCAACTAGCGGGGGGGCCAATGAGCAGTTCTTC

clone_size: many
v_call: TRBV10-2
j_call: TRBJ2-5
d_call: .
cdr3_aa: CASTTGIETQYF
cdr3_nt: TGCGCCAGCACTACAGGGATAGAGACCCAGTACTTC

clone_size: .
v_call: TRBV29-1
j_call: TRBJ2-5
d_call: TRBD1
cdr3_aa: CSVEGTGLIPQETQYF
cdr3_nt: TGCAGCGTTGAAGGGACAGGGCTAATCCCCCAAGAGACCCAGTACTTC

clone_size: .
v_call: TRBV28
j_call: TRBJ2-7
d_call: .
cdr3_aa: CASRGLLAETLYEQYF
cdr3_nt: TGTGCCAGCAGGGGCCTTTTAGCGGAGACCCTATACGAGCAGTACTTC